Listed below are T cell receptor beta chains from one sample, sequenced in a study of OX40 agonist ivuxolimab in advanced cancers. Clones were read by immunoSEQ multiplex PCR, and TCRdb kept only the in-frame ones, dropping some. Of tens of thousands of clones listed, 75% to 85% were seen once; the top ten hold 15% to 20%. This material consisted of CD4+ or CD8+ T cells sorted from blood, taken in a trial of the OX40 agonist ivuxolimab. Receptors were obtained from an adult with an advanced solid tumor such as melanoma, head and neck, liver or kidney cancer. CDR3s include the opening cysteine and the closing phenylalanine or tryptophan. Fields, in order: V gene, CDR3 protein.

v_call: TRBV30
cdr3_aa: CAWSERQGRNQPQHF

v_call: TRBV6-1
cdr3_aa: CASTEQGSGSQPQHF

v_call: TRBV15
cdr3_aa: CATSRDRQQETQYF

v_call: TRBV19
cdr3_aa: CAGNQRTGKRIDTGELFF

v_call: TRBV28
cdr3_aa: CASSLRGVRGQEQYF

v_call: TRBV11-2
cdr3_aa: CASSLRDRFSNEQFF

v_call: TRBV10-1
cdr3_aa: CASSDGGSGELFF

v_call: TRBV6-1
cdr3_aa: CASSEAHRDNEQFF

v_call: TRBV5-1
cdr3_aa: CASSLGGRTGETQYF

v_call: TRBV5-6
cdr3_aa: CASSLGPPSSNQPQHF

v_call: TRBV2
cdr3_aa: CASSYTTDTQYF

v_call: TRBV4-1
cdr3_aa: CASSQGPGGRGEKLFF

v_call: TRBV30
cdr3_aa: CAWSGTGWNTEAFF

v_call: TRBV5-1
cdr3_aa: CASCVGQGVLETQYF

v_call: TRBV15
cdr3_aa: CATSPRTSGSNEQFF

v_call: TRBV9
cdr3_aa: CASSVGGLAGTGELFF

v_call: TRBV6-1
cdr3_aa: CASSEAGRAGGTQYF

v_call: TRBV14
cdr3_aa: CASSQDSSYTSGRTDTQYF

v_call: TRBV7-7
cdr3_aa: CASSLNPGYEQYF

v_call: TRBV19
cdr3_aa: CASSIDVGSVAKNIQYF

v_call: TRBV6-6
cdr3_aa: CASSPTGGLSEQYF

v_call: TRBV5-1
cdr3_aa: CASSRDSGNTIYF

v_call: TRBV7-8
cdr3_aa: CASSARLVSYEQYF

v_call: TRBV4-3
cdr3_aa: CASSQGNRVGYTF

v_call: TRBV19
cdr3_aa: CASSPRTGNTDTQYF

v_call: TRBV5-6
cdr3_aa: CASSPLAGVSTDTQYF

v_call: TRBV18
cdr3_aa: CASSPPVSGGTEAFF

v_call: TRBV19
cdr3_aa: CASSATGGGETQYF

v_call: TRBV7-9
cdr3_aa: CASRRSRGRTDTQYF

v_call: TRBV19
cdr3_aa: CASGQYMNTEAFF

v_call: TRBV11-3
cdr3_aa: CASSLDGTGVSPLHF

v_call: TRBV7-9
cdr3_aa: CASSFSLSGYYNEQFF

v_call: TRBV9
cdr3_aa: CASSVGVTSGYTDTQYF

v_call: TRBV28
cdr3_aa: CASSSANTEAFF

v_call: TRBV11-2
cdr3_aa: CASSQTPNEQYF

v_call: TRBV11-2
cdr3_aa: CASSLDIRGDQPQHF

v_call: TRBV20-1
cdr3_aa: CSASLGREQYF

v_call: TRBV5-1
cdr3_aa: CASSVFPGNTIYF

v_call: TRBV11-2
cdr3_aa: CASSLRGYGYTF

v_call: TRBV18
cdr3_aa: CASSPMAGYEKLFF

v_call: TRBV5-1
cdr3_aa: CASSSRGGMNTEAFF

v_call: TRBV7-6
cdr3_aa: CASSSNKQGALDNEQFF

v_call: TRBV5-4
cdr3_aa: CASSLSRDRGTDTQYF

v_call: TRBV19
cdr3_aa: CASSRTGNTEAFF

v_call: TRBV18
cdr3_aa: CASSQDRGYPGNTIYF

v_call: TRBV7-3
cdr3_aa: CASSLAGSHEQFF

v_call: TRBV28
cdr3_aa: CASSLPQGEFHEQYF

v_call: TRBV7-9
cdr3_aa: CASSLAVGQGDGYTF

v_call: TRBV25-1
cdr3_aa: CASSDSFMNTEAFF

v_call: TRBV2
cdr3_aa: CASRDRGPYEQYF

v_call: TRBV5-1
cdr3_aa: CASSLGADNQPQHF

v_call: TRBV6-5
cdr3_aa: CASTTGTGELFF

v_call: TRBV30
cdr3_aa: CACGGPKGPRTQYF